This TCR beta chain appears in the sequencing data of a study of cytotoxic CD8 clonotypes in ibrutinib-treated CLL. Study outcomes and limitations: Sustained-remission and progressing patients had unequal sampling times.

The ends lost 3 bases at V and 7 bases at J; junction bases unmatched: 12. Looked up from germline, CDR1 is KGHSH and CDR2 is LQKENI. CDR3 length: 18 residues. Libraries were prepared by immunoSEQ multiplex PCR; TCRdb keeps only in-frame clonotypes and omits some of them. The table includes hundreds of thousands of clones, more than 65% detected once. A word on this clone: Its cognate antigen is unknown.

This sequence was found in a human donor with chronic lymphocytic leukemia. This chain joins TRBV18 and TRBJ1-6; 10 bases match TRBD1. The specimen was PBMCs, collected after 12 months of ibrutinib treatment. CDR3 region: CASSPSPGTGDGNSPLHF. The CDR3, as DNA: TGTGCCAGCTCACCGAGTCCCGGGACAGGGGACGGCAATTCACCCCTCCACTTT.